This T cell receptor beta chain appears in the sequencing data of a study of T-cell reconstitution after alpha-beta-depleted transplantation in children (dated by TCRdb to 2016 to 2017). Background for the entire study: The study quantitatively tracked T-cell immune reconstitution after TCRalphabeta/CD19-depleted allogeneic hematopoietic cell transplantation in children using TCR repertoire profiling.

The library was prepared using PCR. Data came from an Illumina HiSeq 2500. To normalize quantification of the TCRbeta repertoire, the TCR libraries were built with molecular barcoding that relied on unique molecular identifiers. TCRdb took the public reads, trimmed them with fastp at Q25, ran MiXCR for clone calling and kept in-frame beta chains. Rows with one shared CDR3 protein collapse into an entry with the most common genes and DNA. Counted in this sample were around 300,000 distinct CDR3 sequences; roughly a tenth of them appeared once. The top ten clonotypes cover just under 7.5% of the sample. There are 16 amino acids in the CDR3, from cysteine to phenylalanine inclusive. Just the 48-base CDR3 DNA is kept, in frame starting at base 1. CDR1 SGHNT and CDR2 YENEEA were looked up in the germline V gene. Compared with germline, V lacks 4 bases and J lacks 2 bases; bases without a gene match: 6. Study-wide findings and limitations: The apparently early alphabetaT-cell count recovery about two months after transplant was reportedly dependent on only several hundred rapidly expanded clones derived from non-depleted graft cells. The frequencies of hyperexpanded clones fell over the following months, and after one year, T-cell counts and TCRbeta diversity were mostly attributed to newly produced T cells. In some patients, the high TCRbeta diversity seen at day 60 was put down to recipient T cells and intrathymic progenitors that had survived conditioning.

This clonotype has a count of ten or more. The antigen it recognizes is unknown. Within one base of it there is no much larger clone, and no base qualities were kept. The treatment or condition label, read with the paper, signifies: allogeneic hematopoietic cell transplantation with graft depleted of TCRalphabeta T cells and CD19 B cells. Transplant recipients were children who received TCRalphabeta/CD19-depleted allogeneic hematopoietic cell grafts. The sequence derives from a boy in the first two years of life with acute myeloid leukemia, due to receive a stem cell transplant. Sequenced here: PBMCs, sampled before TCRalphabeta/CD19-depleted stem cell transplant. The sequence links TRBV11-3 to TRBJ2-2, with 8 bases in between that match TRBD1. The bases read TGTGCCAGCAGCTCCCGACAGGGGCCAAACACCGGGGAGCTGTTTTTT. Translated, it reads CASSSRQGPNTGELFF.